The 30 T cell receptor beta chains reported below all come from one sample, sequenced in a study of early T cells in non-severe SARS-CoV-2 infection. TCRdb called the 5' RACE reads again in MiXCR, with one record for every CDR3 protein. The sample lists some 22,000 distinct CDR3 sequences, 4.5% occurring once. The sequenced sample was whole blood. These receptors were collected from an adult who was a healthcare worker with PCR-confirmed SARS-CoV-2 infection or an uninfected control (not recorded which).

Notes on this clonotype: A single base separates this from a much larger clone, so it may be a read error. The chain links TRBV7-9 to TRBJ2-1; D remains unclear. Germline lookup yields CDR1 SEHNR and CDR2 FQNEAQ (reference sequence). The CDR3 has 15 residues. CDR3 DNA: TGTGTCAGCAGCTTAGAATGGTACAGTGGCGATGAGCAGTTCTTC. This sequence encodes CVSSLEWYSGDEQFF.

This clonotype has a handful of counts. The chain uses TRBV3-1 and TRBJ2-7; 7 nucleotides line up with TRBD2. CDR3 size: 16 residues. The V gene's germline CDR1 is LGHDT and CDR2 YNNKEL (reference sequence). Trimming took 4 bases from V and 1 from J; bases not matched to a gene: 10. The chain's CDR3 is CASSLAGPSGSYEQYF. For the CDR3, the DNA is TGTGCCAGCAGCCTGGCGGGTCCTAGCGGTTCCTACGAGCAGTACTTC.

The rearrangement links TRBV28 to TRBJ2-7; 7 positions match TRBD1. Trimming removed 7 bases from V and 7 bases from J; junction bases left unmatched: 19. Germline CDR1 and CDR2: MDHEN and SYDVKM. The CDR3 totals 16 residues. In DNA, the CDR3 is TGTGCCAGCAAAGTGTTAGGAGCTGAGGGGGCGCAAGAGCAGTACTTC. Residues: CASKVLGAEGAQEQYF.

This clonotype was seen many times. This rearrangement joins TRBV15 to TRBJ1-5, with 7 positions matching TRBD1. Germline V gene sequence: CDR1 LNHNV, CDR2 YYDKDF (reference sequence). The CDR3 sequence is 15 residues long. Unmatched junction bases numbered 8, after V lost 6 bases and J lost 3 bases. The CDR3 DNA reads as TGTGCCACCAGGTCCCCGGGACAGAACAATCAGCCCCAGCATTTT. Translated, it gives CATRSPGQNNQPQHF.

This clonotype was picked up many times. The chain recombines TRBV6-2 or TRBV6-3 with TRBJ2-1; maybe TRBD2 (5 bases). V shed 6 bases and J shed 5 bases, with 17 bases lying between them. Germline V gene sequence: CDR1 MNHEY, CDR2 SVGEGT. CDR3 size: 15 residues. The DNA of the CDR3 is TGTGCCAGCAGCCCTACTAGTTGGAGAAACAATGAGCAGTTCTTC. Translating it yields CASSPTSWRNNEQFF.

The chain couples TRBV28 to TRBJ1-1, with a tentative D call TRBD1 (6 bases). V shed 3 bases and J shed 1 base, with 12 bases lying between them. The CDR3 sequence is 15 residues long. Germline loops: CDR1 MDHEN, CDR2 SYDVKM. The CDR3 reads CASSFAGRGNTEAFF. CDR3 DNA: TGTGCCAGCAGTTTTGCGGGCAGGGGGAACACTGAAGCTTTCTTT. Full variable domain (outside the CDR3, taken from reference TRBV28 and TRBJ1-1): DVKVTQSSRYLVKRTGEKVFLECVQDMDHENMFWYRQDPGLGLRLIYFSYDVKMKEKGDIPEGYSVSREKKERFSLILESASTNQTSMYLCASSFAGRGNTEAFFGQGTRLTVV.

This clonotype has just a few counts. This chain connects TRBV7-9 to TRBJ2-1; 7 bases fit TRBD2. Germline trimming cut 6 bases from V and 4 bases from J; bases unmatched to any gene: 9. From germline, CDR1 is SEHNR and CDR2 FQNEAQ (reference sequence). The CDR3 sequence is 15 residues long. In DNA form, the CDR3 reads TGTGCCAGCAGTCGCACGCGGGAGCCGTACAATGAGCAGTTCTTC. Protein sequence: CASSRTREPYNEQFF.

This clonotype was counted a few times. V gene TRBV7-3 combines with J gene TRBJ2-2; no definite D call. The V gene's germline CDR1 is SGHTA and CDR2 FQGTGA. The CDR3 has 16 amino acids. V dropped 5 bases and J dropped 4 bases, with 17 bases sitting between them. DNA for the CDR3: TGTGCCAGCAGCCAAGGGCAGGTTCAAGCCACCGGGGAGCTGTTTTTT. This sequence encodes CASSQGQVQATGELFF.

The chain has TRBV28 and TRBJ1-1, with D uncertain. CDR3 size: 15 residues. Germline CDR1 MDHEN, CDR2 SYDVKM. V was trimmed by 5 bases and J by 3 bases, leaving 16 bases between them. The CDR3 sequence: CASSPRGSTHTEAFF. DNA of the CDR3: TGTGCCAGCAGTCCCCGAGGCAGTACACACACTGAAGCTTTCTTT.

This clonotype was counted a few times. This chain joins TRBV9 and TRBJ2-3; 13 bases are a match to TRBD2. This CDR3 region has 17 residues. V was pared by 4 bases and J by 1 base, with 6 bases of the junction left unmatched. Germline lookup yields CDR1 SGDLS and CDR2 YYNGEE. The CDR3 reads CASSPPGTSGGTDTQYF. CDR3 DNA sequence: TGTGCCAGCAGCCCTCCCGGGACTAGCGGGGGCACAGATACGCAGTATTTT.

This clonotype was seen repeatedly, ten times or more. This chain connects TRBV5-1 to TRBJ1-5, with TRBD1 as a possible D gene (6 bases). CDR1 is SGHRS and CDR2 is YFSETQ in the germline V gene. The CDR3 covers 15 residues. Trimming removed 0 bases from V and 5 bases from J, with 12 bases in between. Here the CDR3 reads CASSLAGAPDQPQHF. The CDR3, as DNA: TGCGCCAGCAGCTTGGCAGGGGCTCCAGATCAGCCCCAGCATTTT.

This clonotype was seen repeatedly, ten times or more. The V gene is TRBV5-6, the J gene TRBJ1-6, with TRBD1 matching 7 bases. V lost 0 bases to trimming and J lost 1 base; unmatched junction nucleotides: 1. Germline V gives CDR1 SGHDT, CDR2 YYEEEE. This CDR3 has 16 amino acids. CDR3 protein: CASSLDRGSYNSPLHF. CDR3 sequence (DNA): TGTGCCAGCAGCTTGGACAGGGGATCCTATAATTCACCCCTCCACTTT.

The V and J genes are TRBV28 and TRBJ2-3; 7 nucleotides match TRBD1. The trim removed 5 bases at V and 4 bases at J, leaving 3 bases unmatched. CDR3 size: 13 residues. Germline V gives CDR1 MDHEN, CDR2 SYDVKM. The CDR3 nucleotides read TGTGCCAGCAGTAGGACAGGCGCAGATACGCAGTATTTT. This translates into CASSRTGADTQYF.

This clonotype was picked up many times. The chain is built from TRBV12-3 or TRBV12-4 and TRBJ1-6; D gene unclear. This CDR3 has 12 residues. V shed 3 bases and J shed 8 bases, with 5 bases lying between them. This CDR3 reads CASSFSDSPLHF. The CDR3 DNA follows: TGTGCCAGCAGTTTTTCCGATTCACCCCTCCACTTT.

The chain employs TRBV28 and TRBJ1-1; perhaps TRBD1 as D (5 bases). Trimming pared 6 bases from V and 6 bases from J, leaving 17 bases between. This CDR3 has 14 amino acids. Germline CDR1 MDHEN, CDR2 SYDVKM. In nucleotides, the CDR3 is TGTGCCAGCAGGATAGGGACGCCGGGCGCTGAAGCTTTCTTT. Encoded protein: CASRIGTPGAEAFF.

In its sample, this clonotype was seen many times. The chain has TRBV20-1 and TRBJ2-3; the D is unclear. CDR3 length equals 13 residues. Germline V lookup: CDR1 DFQATT, CDR2 SNEGSKA (reference sequence). The CDR3 here is CALLRARTDTQYF. The CDR3 DNA reads TGCGCCCTTCTTCGGGCTCGCACAGATACGCAGTATTTT.

This clonotype has a count of ten or more. V gene TRBV20-1 combines with J gene TRBJ1-5; D remains unclear. Germline CDR1 and CDR2: DFQATT and SNEGSKA (reference sequence). Trimming shortened V by 1 base and J by 6 bases, and 10 bases separated the two germline ends. CDR3 length: 13 residues. The CDR3 DNA is TGCAGTGCTAGAGTCTGGATTGGTCAGCCCCAGCATTTT. It is translated as CSARVWIGQPQHF.

This clonotype occurred a few times. The chain recombines TRBV4-3 with TRBJ2-7; TRBD2 agrees at 12 bases. The J segment lost 5 bases and the V segment lost 4 bases, leaving 6 bases of the junction unmatched. The CDR3 sequence is 15 residues long. Germline V lookup: CDR1 LGHNA, CDR2 YSLEER. The CDR3 coding sequence is TGCGCCAGCAGCCCTACTAGCGGGGGGCGAGACGAGCAGTACTTC. Its protein is CASSPTSGGRDEQYF.

This sequence joins TRBV6-2 or TRBV6-3 and TRBJ2-2; D is unresolved. Germline V lookup: CDR1 MNHEY, CDR2 SVGEGT. The ends were cut back, 7 bases at V and 5 bases at J, with 14 bases in the middle. The CDR3 sequence is 14 residues long. CDR3 in amino acids: CASNDLSGTGELFF. The DNA of the CDR3 is TGTGCCAGCAACGACCTTTCAGGAACCGGGGAGCTGTTTTTT.

In this sample, this clonotype turned up many times. This chain joins TRBV7-2 and TRBJ1-2, with D possibly TRBD1 on 5 matching bases. V gave up 5 bases and J gave up 0 bases, with 13 bases separating them. CDR3 length: 15 amino acids. Germline V gene data show CDR1 as SGHTA and CDR2 as FQGNSA. This CDR3 reads CASSARTGPNYGYTF. The CDR3 nucleotides read TGTGCCAGCAGCGCCAGAACAGGACCTAACTATGGCTACACCTTC.

This clonotype was detected ten times or more. The CDR3 DNA follows: TGCAGTGCTAGGAGCAGGGAACTCCACTACGAGCAGTACTTC. It codes for CSARSRELHYEQYF. The rearrangement links TRBV20-1 to TRBJ2-7; weak D call: TRBD1 (5 bases). V dropped 3 bases and J dropped 3 bases, with 15 bases sitting between them. CDR1 and CDR2 from the germline V gene are DFQATT and SNEGSKA (reference sequence). CDR3 size: 14 residues.

The chain has TRBV4-3 and TRBJ1-1; 8 nucleotides align to TRBD1. Germline CDR1 and CDR2: LGHNA and YSLEER. The CDR3 consists of 15 residues. The trim removed 0 bases at V and 4 bases at J, leaving 4 bases unmatched. The CDR3 region is CASSQDRDRGTEAFF. CDR3 bases: TGCGCCAGCAGCCAAGACCGAGACAGGGGCACTGAAGCTTTCTTT.

The table lists this clonotype with many counts. V and J are TRBV6-2 or TRBV6-3 and TRBJ2-5; D call uncertain. Germline lookup yields CDR1 MNHEY and CDR2 SVGEGT. The CDR3 is 14 residues long. V lost 5 bases to trimming and J lost 5 bases, with 15 bases between them. As DNA, the CDR3 is TGTGCCAGCAGTCTTATGGGCTATGTGGAGACCCAGTACTTC. Translated: CASSLMGYVETQYF.

The sample holds a few counts of this clonotype. The chain joins TRBV20-1 to TRBJ2-7, with 7 nucleotides matching TRBD1. V lost 6 bases, J lost 3 bases, and 20 bases stayed unmatched. The CDR3 extends over 17 amino acids. CDR1 and CDR2 (germline): DFQATT, SNEGSKA (reference sequence). The CDR3 bases are TGCAGTGCCAGGGACAGAGCGCGGTACATGATGGGCTACGAGCAGTACTTC. Translated: CSARDRARYMMGYEQYF.

This chain joins TRBV7-2 and TRBJ1-4; D is unresolved. The CDR3 runs 12 residues. The germline V and J ends were trimmed by 6 bases and 5 bases, with 7 bases remaining between them. Germline V gene data show CDR1 as SGHTA and CDR2 as FQGNSA. The CDR3 loop is CASSRENEKLFF. The CDR3 DNA follows: TGTGCCAGCAGTAGGGAAAATGAAAAACTGTTTTTT.

This clonotype was observed many times. The chain joins TRBV7-8 to TRBJ2-7; 7 bases are a match to TRBD1. Trimming removed 5 bases from V and 0 bases from J; junction bases left unmatched: 10. The CDR3 is 16 residues long. CDR1 and CDR2 (germline): SGHVS, FQNEAQ. The CDR3 DNA is TGTGCCAGCAGCAGGGGGCCTGGACAGGCCTCCTACGAGCAGTACTTC. Residues: CASSRGPGQASYEQYF.

This clonotype was picked up a small number of times. This chain joins TRBV7-9 and TRBJ2-7; D is uncertain. The CDR3 totals 11 residues. In germline, CDR1 is SEHNR, CDR2 FQNEAQ (reference sequence). With 3 bases removed from V and 4 bases from J, the gap between germline ends came to 4 bases. The CDR3 DNA sequence: TGTGCCAGCAGCTTGATTTACGAGCAGTACTTC. Its protein is CASSLIYEQYF.

Sample share makes this clonotype medium-sized. V is TRBV5-1 and J is TRBJ1-1; TRBD1 agrees at 7 bases. Trimming removed 0 bases from V and 1 base from J; junction bases left unmatched: 3. This CDR3 spans 15 amino acids. Germline lookup yields CDR1 SGHRS and CDR2 YFSETQ. In nucleotides, the CDR3 is TGCGCCAGCAGCTTGGGAGGGACAGCGAACACTGAAGCTTTCTTT. Its protein is CASSLGGTANTEAFF.

This chain joins TRBV30 and TRBJ2-7; 7 bases line up with TRBD1. Germline assignment: CDR1 GTSNPN and CDR2 SVGIG (reference sequence). Trimming took 3 bases from V and 3 from J; bases not matched to a gene: 5. The CDR3 loop spans 13 amino acids. The CDR3 coding sequence is TGTGCCTGGAGCCCATGGGACAGCTACGAGCAGTACTTC. It codes for CAWSPWDSYEQYF.

This clonotype was observed many times. The chain carries TRBV6-5 and TRBJ2-7; D call uncertain. The germline V and J ends were trimmed by 8 bases and 7 bases, with 15 bases remaining between them. Germline values: CDR1 MNHEY, CDR2 SVGAGI. The CDR3 is made up of 12 amino acids. For the CDR3, the DNA is TGTGCCAGCTGGGCAGGCCTGGGAGAGCAGTACTTC. It translates to CASWAGLGEQYF.